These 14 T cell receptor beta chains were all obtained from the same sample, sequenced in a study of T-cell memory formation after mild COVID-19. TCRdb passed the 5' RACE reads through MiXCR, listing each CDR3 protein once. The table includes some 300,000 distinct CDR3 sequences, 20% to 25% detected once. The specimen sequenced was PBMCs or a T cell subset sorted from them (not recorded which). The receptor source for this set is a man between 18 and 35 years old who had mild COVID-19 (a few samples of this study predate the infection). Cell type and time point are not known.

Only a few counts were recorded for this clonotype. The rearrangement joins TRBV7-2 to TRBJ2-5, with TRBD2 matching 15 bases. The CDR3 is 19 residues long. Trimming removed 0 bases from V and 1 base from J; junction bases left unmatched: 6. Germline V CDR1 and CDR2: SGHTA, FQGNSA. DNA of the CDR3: TGTGCCAGCAGCTTAGCCCAGGGACTAGCGGGGGGATCCCAAGAGACCCAGTACTTC. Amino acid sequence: CASSLAQGLAGGSQETQYF.

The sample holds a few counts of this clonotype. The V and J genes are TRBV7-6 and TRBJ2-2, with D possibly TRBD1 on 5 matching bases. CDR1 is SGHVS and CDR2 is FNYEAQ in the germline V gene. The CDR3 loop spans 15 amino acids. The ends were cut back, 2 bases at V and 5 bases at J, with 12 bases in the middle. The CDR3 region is CASSLWGASTGELFF. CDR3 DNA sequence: TGTGCCAGCAGCTTATGGGGCGCAAGTACCGGGGAGCTGTTTTTT.

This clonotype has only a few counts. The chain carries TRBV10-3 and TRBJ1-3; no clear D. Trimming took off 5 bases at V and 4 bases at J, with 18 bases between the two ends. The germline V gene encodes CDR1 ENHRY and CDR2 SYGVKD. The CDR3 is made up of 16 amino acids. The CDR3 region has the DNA TGTGCCATCAGTAGCCCGGGCCGGGGTGGAGGAAACACCATATATTTT. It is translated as CAISSPGRGGGNTIYF.

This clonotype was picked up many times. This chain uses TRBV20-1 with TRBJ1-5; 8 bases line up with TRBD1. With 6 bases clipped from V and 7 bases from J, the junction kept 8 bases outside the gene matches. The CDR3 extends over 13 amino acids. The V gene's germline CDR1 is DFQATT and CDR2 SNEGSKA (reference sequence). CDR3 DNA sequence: TGCAGTGCCATTCAGGGGGCGCGACAGCCCCAGCATTTT. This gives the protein CSAIQGARQPQHF.

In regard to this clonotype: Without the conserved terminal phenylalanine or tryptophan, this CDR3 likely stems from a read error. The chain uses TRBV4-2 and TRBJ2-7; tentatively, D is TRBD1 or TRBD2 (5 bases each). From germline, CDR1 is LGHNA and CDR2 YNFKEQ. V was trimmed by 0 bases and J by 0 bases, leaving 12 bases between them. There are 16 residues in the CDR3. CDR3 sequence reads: CASSQDMGTASYEQYL. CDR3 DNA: TGTGCCAGCAGCCAAGATATGGGGACGGCCTCCTACGAGCAGTACTTA.

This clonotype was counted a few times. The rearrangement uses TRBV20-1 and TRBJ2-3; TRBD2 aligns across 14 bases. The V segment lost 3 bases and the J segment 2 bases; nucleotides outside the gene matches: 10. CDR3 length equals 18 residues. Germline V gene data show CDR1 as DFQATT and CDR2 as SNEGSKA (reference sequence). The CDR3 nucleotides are TGCAGTGCTAGGGAAGGGACTAGCGGGGGAGACTACACAGATACGCAGTATTTT. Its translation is CSAREGTSGGDYTDTQYF.

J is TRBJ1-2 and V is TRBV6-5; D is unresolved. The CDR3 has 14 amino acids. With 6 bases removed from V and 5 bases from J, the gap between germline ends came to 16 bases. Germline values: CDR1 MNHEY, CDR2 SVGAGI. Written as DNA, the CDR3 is TGTGCCAGCAGATCCCCGGCCCGTGGGTATGGCTACACCTTC. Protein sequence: CASRSPARGYGYTF.

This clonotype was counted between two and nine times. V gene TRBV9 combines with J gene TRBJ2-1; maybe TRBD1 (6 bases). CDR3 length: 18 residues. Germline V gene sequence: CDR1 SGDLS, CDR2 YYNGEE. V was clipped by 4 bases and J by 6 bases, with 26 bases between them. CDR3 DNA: TGTGCCAGCAGCCCCGGTACAGGGAGTAATAAACGCGGCAATGAGCAGTTCTTC. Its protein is CASSPGTGSNKRGNEQFF.

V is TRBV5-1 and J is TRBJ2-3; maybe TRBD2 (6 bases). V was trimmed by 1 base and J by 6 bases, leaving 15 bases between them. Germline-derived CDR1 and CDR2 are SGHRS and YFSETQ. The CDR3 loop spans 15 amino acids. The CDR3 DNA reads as TGCGCCAGCAGCTTGACACTAGCTCGGTACGATACGCAGTATTTT. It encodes CASSLTLARYDTQYF.

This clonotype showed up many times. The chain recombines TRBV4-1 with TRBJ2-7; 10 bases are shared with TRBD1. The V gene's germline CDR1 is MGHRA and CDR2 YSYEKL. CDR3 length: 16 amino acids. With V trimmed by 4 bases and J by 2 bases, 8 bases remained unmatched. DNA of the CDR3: TGCGCCAGCAGCCCGATCGGGACAGGGGCGGCCTACGAGCAGTACTTC. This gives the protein CASSPIGTGAAYEQYF.

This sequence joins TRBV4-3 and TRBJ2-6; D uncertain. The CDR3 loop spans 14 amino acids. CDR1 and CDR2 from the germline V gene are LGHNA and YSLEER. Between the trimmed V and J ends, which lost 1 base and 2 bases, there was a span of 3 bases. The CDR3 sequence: CASSQGTGANVLTF. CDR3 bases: TGCGCCAGCAGCCAAGGGACTGGGGCCAACGTCCTGACTTTC.

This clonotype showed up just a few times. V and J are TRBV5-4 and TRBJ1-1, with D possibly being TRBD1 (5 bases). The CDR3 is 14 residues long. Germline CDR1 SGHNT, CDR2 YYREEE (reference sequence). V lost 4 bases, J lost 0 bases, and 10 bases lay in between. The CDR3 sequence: CASSGAAVNTEAFF. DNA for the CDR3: TGTGCCAGCAGCGGGGCGGCGGTGAACACTGAAGCTTTCTTT.

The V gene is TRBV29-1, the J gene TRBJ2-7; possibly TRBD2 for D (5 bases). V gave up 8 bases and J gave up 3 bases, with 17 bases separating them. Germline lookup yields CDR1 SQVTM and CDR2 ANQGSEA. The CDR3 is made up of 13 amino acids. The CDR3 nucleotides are TGCAGCATTTCCGGGGTCGGCATCTACGAGCAGTACTTC. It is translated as CSISGVGIYEQYF.

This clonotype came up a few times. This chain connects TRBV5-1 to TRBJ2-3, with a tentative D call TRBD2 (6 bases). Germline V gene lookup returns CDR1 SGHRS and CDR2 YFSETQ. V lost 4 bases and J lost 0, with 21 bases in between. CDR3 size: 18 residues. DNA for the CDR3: TGCGCCAGCAGCGGGGCCGCGGGACCCCGACGTAGCACAGATACGCAGTATTTT. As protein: CASSGAAGPRRSTDTQYF.